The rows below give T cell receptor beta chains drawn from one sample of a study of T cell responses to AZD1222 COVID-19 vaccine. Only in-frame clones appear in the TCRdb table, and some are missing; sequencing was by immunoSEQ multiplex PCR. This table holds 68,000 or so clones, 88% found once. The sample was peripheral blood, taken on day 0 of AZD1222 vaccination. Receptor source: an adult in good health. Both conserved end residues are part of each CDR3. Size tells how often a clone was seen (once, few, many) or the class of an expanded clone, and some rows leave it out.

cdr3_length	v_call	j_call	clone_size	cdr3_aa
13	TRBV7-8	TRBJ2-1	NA	CASSLALPLEQFF
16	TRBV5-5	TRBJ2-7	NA	CASTTGRGKGLWEQYF
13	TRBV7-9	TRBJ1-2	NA	CATPGTQVSGYTF
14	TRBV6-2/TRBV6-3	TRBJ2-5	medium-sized	CASSYSSGQETQYF
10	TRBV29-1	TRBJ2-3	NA	CSAGDRVVYF
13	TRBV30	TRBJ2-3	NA	CAWSVLPRDTQYF
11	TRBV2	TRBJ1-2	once	CASSEGGGYTF
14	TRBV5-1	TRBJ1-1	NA	CASRPQGGNTEAFF
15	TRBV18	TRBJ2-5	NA	CASSRTGLPQETQYF
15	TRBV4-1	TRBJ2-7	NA	CASSRGKLVEAEQYF
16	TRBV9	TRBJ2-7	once	CASSVAETSGTYEQYF
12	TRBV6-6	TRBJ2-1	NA	CASSYREVEQFF
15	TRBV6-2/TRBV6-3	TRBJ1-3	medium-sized	CASSYIADSGNTIYF
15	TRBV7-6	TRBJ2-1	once	CASSLGGSPYNEQFF
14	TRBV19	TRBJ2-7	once	CASSLGPVVYEQYF
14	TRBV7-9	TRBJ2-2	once	CAGRSGVDTGELFF
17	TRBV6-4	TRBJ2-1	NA	CASSDSRGQGEYNEQFF
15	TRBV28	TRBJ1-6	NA	CASSSSPGQNSPLHF
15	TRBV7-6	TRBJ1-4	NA	CASSLATGINEKLFF
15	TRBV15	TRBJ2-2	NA	CATSQHRGQAGELFF
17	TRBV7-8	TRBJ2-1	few	CASSLIPSSTRYNEQFF
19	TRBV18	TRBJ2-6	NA	CASSPPFWQVLSGANVLTF
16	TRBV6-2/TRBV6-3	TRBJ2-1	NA	CASSQPLTRGDNEQFF
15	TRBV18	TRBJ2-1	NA	CASSPGLAAYNEQFF
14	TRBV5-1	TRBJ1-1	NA	CASSSDRVYTEAFF
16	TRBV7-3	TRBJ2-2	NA	CASSLTLAGPTGELFF
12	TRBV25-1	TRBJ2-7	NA	CASSPSRGSQYF
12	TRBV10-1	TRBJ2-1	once	CASSESRGEQFF
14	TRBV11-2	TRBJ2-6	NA	CASDGISGANVLTF
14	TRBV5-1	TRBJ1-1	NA	CASSLVSGNTEAFF
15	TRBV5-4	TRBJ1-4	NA	CASSFKGASNEKLFF
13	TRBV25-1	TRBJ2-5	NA	CASKGTQQETQYF
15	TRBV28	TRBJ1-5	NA	CASSKVGGGNQPQHF
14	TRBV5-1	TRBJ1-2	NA	CASSLTGLNYGYTF
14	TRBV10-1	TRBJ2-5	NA	CASSATGTGETQYF
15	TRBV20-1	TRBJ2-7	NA	CSASRFGESVYEQYF
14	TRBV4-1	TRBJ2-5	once	CASSQDRVTETQYF
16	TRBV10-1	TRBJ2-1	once	CASSEAGLAGQKEQFF